This T cell receptor beta chain is drawn from a study of blood T cell repertoires in COVID-19. About the study: Italy, Spain and the United States were the sources of the convalescent and acute COVID-19 samples. Sources were T cells, B-cell-depleted T cells, or PBMCs; the material itself was cDNA or gDNA.

Per the study methods: Reference gene primers were amplified, and this amplification served to estimate nucleated cell counts. TCRdb keeps only in-frame clones here, not all; method: immunoSEQ multiplex PCR. Clone size and the V and J calls come from that table; the DNA yielded D and trimming. This table holds 300,000 to 350,000 clones, 80% to 90% found once. Germline values: CDR1 SEHNR, CDR2 FQNEAQ (reference sequence). V was pared by 3 bases and J by 0 bases, with 11 bases between. The CDR3 is made up of 15 amino acids. V gene TRBV7-9 combines with J gene TRBJ1-2; possibly TRBD1 for D (5 bases). The sequence came from a man under 40 with COVID-19, enrolled during active disease. The sample was peripheral blood. In nucleotides, the CDR3 is TGTGCCAGCAGCTTGCAGGGTTTCACTAACTATGGCTACACCTTC. This encodes CASSLQGFTNYGYTF.